The 8 T cell receptor beta chains reported below all come from one sample, sequenced in a study of T-cell reconstitution after alpha-beta-depleted transplantation in children (dated by TCRdb to 2016 to 2018). The protocol used for the library was PCR. Sequencing instrument: Illumina HiSeq 2500. TCR libraries were prepared with molecular barcoding, using unique molecular identifiers to normalize TCRbeta repertoire quantification. TCRdb itself trimmed the public reads at Q25 with fastp, ran MiXCR and retained productive beta chains. Under each unique CDR3 protein, matching rows form one entry showing the most common genes and DNA. This sample gives a few hundred thousand distinct CDR3 sequences in total; 10% of them show up just once. The ten biggest clones cover 2.4% of the sample. Material: PBMCs from the stem cell graft donor, obtained from the stem cell graft. These receptors all stem from a human donor who donated a stem cell graft to a child with acute lymphoblastic leukemia.

The rearrangement uses TRBV30 and TRBJ2-7; 7 nucleotides match TRBD2. The CDR3 sequence is 14 residues long. Germline CDR1 GTSNPN, CDR2 SVGIG (reference sequence). Trimming cost V 0 bases and J 2 bases; bases outside gene matches: 4. CDR3 coding DNA: TGTGCCTGGAGTGTAGGCGGGAGAGCCTACGAGCAGTACTTC. It codes for CAWSVGGRAYEQYF.

The CDR3 bases are TGTGCCAGCAACCGTTGGGAGGACGAGCAGTACTTC. Translation gives CASNRWEDEQYF. The V gene is TRBV6-2 or TRBV6-3, the J gene TRBJ2-7; D perhaps matches TRBD2 (6 bases). The length of the CDR3 is 12 residues. Germline V gives CDR1 MNHEY, CDR2 SVGEGT. The V gene lost 7 bases and the J gene lost 5 bases, with 12 bases spanning the gap.

The chain recombines TRBV4-1 with TRBJ2-7; D gene uncertain. Germline V lookup: CDR1 MGHRA, CDR2 YSYEKL. V shed 0 bases and J shed 1 base, with 13 bases lying between them. The CDR3 extends over 16 amino acids. The CDR3 nucleotides are TGCGCCAGCAGCCAAGATAGGCAGTTCGCGTCCTACGAGCAGTACTTC. This encodes CASSQDRQFASYEQYF.

As to this clonotype: The junction and the germline gene differ at one end; a read error may be behind it. The genes are TRBV6-2 or TRBV6-3 and TRBJ2-2; D is undetermined. Germline V gene lookup returns CDR1 MNHEY and CDR2 SVGEGT. This CDR3 comprises 16 residues. The CDR3 DNA reads as TGTGCCATCAGTTACTATGGGAATTCGAACACCGGGGAGCTGTTTTTT. Its translation: CAISYYGNSNTGELFF.

This clonotype was seen ten or more times. The gene calls are TRBV29-1 and TRBJ2-7, with TRBD2 as a possible D gene (6 bases). The germline V gene has CDR1 SQVTM and CDR2 ANQGSEA. This CDR3 has 14 amino acids. Trimming shortened V by 4 bases and J by 0 bases, and 13 bases separated the two germline ends. The CDR3: CSVGVRGGSYEQYF. In DNA, the CDR3 is TGCAGCGTTGGGGTTAGGGGAGGCTCCTACGAGCAGTACTTC.

This clonotype was observed a few times. This chain connects TRBV20-1 to TRBJ2-7; 11 bases fit TRBD2. Per the germline V gene, CDR1 is DFQATT and CDR2 is SNEGSKA (reference sequence). J gave up 5 bases and V 6 bases, and 15 bases lay outside the gene matches. The CDR3 totals 16 residues. This CDR3 is CSATSPTSGSTDEQYF. In DNA, the CDR3 is TGCAGTGCCACATCCCCCACTAGCGGGAGCACCGACGAGCAGTACTTC.

This clonotype occurred many times. The gene calls are TRBV6-5 and TRBJ2-7; no firm D call. Germline V lookup: CDR1 MNHEY, CDR2 SVGAGI. The ends were cut back, 2 bases at V and 5 bases at J, with 16 bases in the middle. CDR3 length: 15 residues. The CDR3 sequence is CASSYGSSEANEQYF. The CDR3 DNA reads as TGTGCCAGCAGTTACGGTAGCAGCGAGGCCAACGAGCAGTACTTC.

This clonotype was counted a few times. The V gene is TRBV11-2, the J gene TRBJ2-1, with TRBD2 as a possible D gene (5 bases). Germline V lookup: CDR1 SGHAT, CDR2 FQNNGV. CDR3 length: 16 residues. Trimming pared 3 bases from V and 2 bases from J, leaving 14 bases between. Here the CDR3 reads CASSLESGNPYNEQFF. CDR3 DNA sequence: TGTGCCAGCAGCTTGGAGAGCGGAAACCCCTACAATGAGCAGTTCTTC.